Below, 11 T cell receptor beta chains from the same sample are listed, as sequenced in a study of T cell responses to AZD1222 COVID-19 vaccine. Clones were read by immunoSEQ multiplex PCR, and TCRdb kept only the in-frame ones, dropping some. The data contain about 85,000 clones, 91% of them singletons. Sequences were derived from peripheral blood, sampled 28 days after the second AZD1222 dose. The origin of the receptors is an adult who received the AZD1222 COVID-19 vaccine.

This chain uses TRBV19 with TRBJ1-5; D call uncertain. V was trimmed by 6 bases and J by 5 bases, leaving 14 bases between them. The germline V gene encodes CDR1 LNHDA and CDR2 SQIVND (reference sequence). This CDR3 is 14 amino acids long. For the CDR3, the DNA is TGTGCCAGTAGGGGAGGTCCGGCCGATCAGCCCCAGCATTTT. This sequence encodes CASRGGPADQPQHF.

In its sample, this clone was seen a few times. The chain is built from TRBV3-1 (or the pseudogene TRBV3-2) and TRBJ2-2; 11 nucleotides align to TRBD2. The CDR3 consists of 14 residues. The V gene's germline CDR1 is LGHDT and CDR2 YNNKEL (reference sequence). V lost 11 bases, J lost 7 bases, and 9 bases stayed unmatched. The DNA of the CDR3 is TGTGCCGCACGACTAGCGGGAAATAGCGGGGAGCTGTTTTTT. It specifies CAARLAGNSGELFF.

With respect to this clone: Other DNA sequences of this sample code for an identical CDR3. The chain is built from TRBV5-1 and TRBJ1-2; weak D call: TRBD1 (6 bases). The CDR3 length is 14 residues. The V and J ends lost 0 bases and 2 bases respectively, with 8 bases between them. Germline CDR1 reads SGHRS; CDR2 reads YFSETQ. The CDR3 spells CASSLGQANYGYTF. In nucleotides, the CDR3 is TGCGCCAGCAGCTTGGGACAGGCGAACTATGGCTACACCTTC.

The chain employs TRBV3-1 (or the pseudogene TRBV3-2) and TRBJ2-7, with TRBD2 matching over 7 bases. This CDR3 has 15 residues. The junction had 6 bases not matched to a gene; V was cut back by 4 bases and J by 0 bases. The germline V gene has CDR1 LGHDT and CDR2 YNNKEL (reference sequence). The CDR3, as DNA: TGTGCCAGCAGCCGCTTCCGGGGGGACTCCTACGAGCAGTACTTC. This sequence encodes CASSRFRGDSYEQYF.

This clone was seen only a few times. The chain uses TRBV7-3 and TRBJ2-2, with 10 bases fitting TRBD2. Germline loops: CDR1 SGHTA, CDR2 FQGTGA. V shed 2 bases and J 8 bases; nucleotides not matched to a gene: 2. The length of the CDR3 is 14 residues. CDR3: CASSLLAGAGELFF. The CDR3 bases are TGTGCCAGCAGCTTACTAGCGGGAGCTGGGGAGCTGTTTTTT.

This chain links TRBV27 with TRBJ2-3; D tentatively reads TRBD1 or TRBD2 (5 bases each). The CDR3 length is 16 residues. Trimming pared 6 bases from V and 0 bases from J, leaving 16 bases between. Germline assignment: CDR1 MNHEY and CDR2 SMNVEV (reference sequence). CDR3 nucleotide sequence: TGTGCCAGCAGCATAGGGGCGGGTCTTAGCACAGATACGCAGTATTTT. This encodes CASSIGAGLSTDTQYF.

The chain employs TRBV14 and TRBJ2-7; D not certain. V was shortened by 2 bases and J by 2 bases, with 7 bases between the two germline ends. CDR1 is SGHDN and CDR2 is FVKESK in the germline V gene. The CDR3 covers 13 residues. The CDR3 loop reads CASSQPGPYEQYF. The DNA of the CDR3 is TGTGCCAGCAGCCAACCAGGACCCTACGAGCAGTACTTC.

CDR3 residues: CAIRPHREPETEKLFF. CDR3 coding DNA: TGTGCCATCAGACCCCACAGGGAACCCGAAACAGAAAAACTGTTTTTT. V and J are TRBV10-3 and TRBJ1-4; perhaps TRBD1 as D (6 bases). The CDR3 length is 16 residues. The germline V gene has CDR1 ENHRY and CDR2 SYGVKD. The V end was cut by 6 bases, the J end by 8 bases, with 22 bases between.

The chain recombines TRBV5-1 with TRBJ2-1; D call uncertain. Germline CDR1 is SGHRS and CDR2 is YFSETQ. The germline V and J ends were trimmed by 0 bases and 4 bases, with 5 bases remaining between them. The CDR3 runs to 13 residues. The CDR3 here is CASSLEQYNEQFF. The CDR3 DNA reads as TGCGCCAGCAGCTTGGAGCAATACAATGAGCAGTTCTTC.

The rearrangement joins TRBV11-2 to TRBJ2-4; 7 nucleotides agree with TRBD2. The CDR3 extends over 14 amino acids. Trimming cost V 5 bases and J 5 bases; bases outside gene matches: 6. Germline V gene sequence: CDR1 SGHAT, CDR2 FQNNGV. The CDR3, as DNA: TGTGCCAGCAGCCGACCCCTAGCGGAAAACATTCAGTACTTC. Translating it yields CASSRPLAENIQYF.

The chain recombines TRBV11-3 with TRBJ2-3, with D possibly being TRBD1 (6 bases). CDR1 and CDR2 from the germline V gene are SGHNT and YENEEA. V was trimmed by 1 base and J by 7 bases, leaving 12 bases between them. This CDR3 is built from 14 residues. CDR3 residues: CASSLGDTRNTQYF. The CDR3 region has the DNA TGTGCCAGCAGCTTAGGGGACACACGAAATACGCAGTATTTT.